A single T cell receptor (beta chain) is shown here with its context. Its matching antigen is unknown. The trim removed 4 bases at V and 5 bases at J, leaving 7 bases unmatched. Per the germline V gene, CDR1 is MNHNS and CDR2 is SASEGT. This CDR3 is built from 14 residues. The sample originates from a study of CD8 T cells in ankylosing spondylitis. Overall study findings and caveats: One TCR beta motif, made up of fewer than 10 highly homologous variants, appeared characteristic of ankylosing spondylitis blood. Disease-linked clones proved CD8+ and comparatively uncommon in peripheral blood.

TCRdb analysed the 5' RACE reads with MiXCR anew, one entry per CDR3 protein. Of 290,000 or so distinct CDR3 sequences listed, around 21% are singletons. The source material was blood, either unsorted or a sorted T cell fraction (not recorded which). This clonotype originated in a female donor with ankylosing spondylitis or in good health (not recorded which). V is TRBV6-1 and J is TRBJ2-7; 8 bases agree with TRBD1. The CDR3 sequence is CASSGAGGYHEQYF. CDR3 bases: TGTGCCAGCAGTGGGGCAGGGGGCTATCACGAGCAGTACTTC.